This is a list of T cell receptor beta chains from one sample in a study of T cell repertoires in cytomegalovirus infection. TCRdb reanalysed the reads using MiXCR and keeps one entry per CDR3 protein. Of 200,000 to 250,000 distinct CDR3 sequences in the sample, roughly 23% were seen once. Sequenced material: CD8+ T cells from PBMCs. The receptor source for this set is a human donor in good health (CMV status not recorded). Some clones in this sample may be carry-over from other donors' samples. Both conserved end residues are part of each CDR3. D genes are given only for firm matches. A row's size may be missing; if present it is once, few, many or a size class.

d_gene	abundance	v_gene	j_gene	CDR3nt	CDR3aa
TRBD2	-	TRBV5-1	TRBJ2-5	TGCGCCAGCAGCTTTACGGGACTAGCGGAACAAGAGACCCAGTACTTC	CASSFTGLAEQETQYF
-	many	TRBV7-8	TRBJ2-7	TGTGCCAGCAGCTTAGACAGGGAGTCCCCATCGAGGTACGAGCAGTACTTC	CASSLDRESPSRYEQYF
TRBD1	-	TRBV6-1	TRBJ2-1	TGTGCCAGCAGCCCAAGGGGGCAGGGCTACAATGAGCAGTTCTTC	CASSPRGQGYNEQFF
-	few	TRBV27	TRBJ2-7	TGTGCCAGCAGTTACAACGGCGGCTCCTACGAGCAGTACTTC	CASSYNGGSYEQYF
TRBD1	many	TRBV28	TRBJ2-7	TGTGCCAGCAGTTTAACGGGACAGCCTTACGAGCAGTACTTC	CASSLTGQPYEQYF
TRBD2	-	TRBV6-1	TRBJ2-1	TGTGCCAGCAGTGAAGGGCTAGCGGGGGGGCCGCATGAGCAGTTCTTC	CASSEGLAGGPHEQFF
TRBD1	-	TRBV29-1	TRBJ2-2	TGCAGCGTCCGTGAGGGGGCGGCCGGGGAGCTGTTTTTT	CSVREGAAGELFF
-	few	TRBV7-2	TRBJ2-5	TGTGCCAGCAGCCACACCCCCCTGAAAATCGGGGGTGAGGAGACCCAGTACTTC	CASSHTPLKIGGEETQYF
TRBD1	many	TRBV4-1	TRBJ2-3	TGCGCCAGCAGCCAAGACCCCTGGGACAGGGGCACCACAGATACGCAGTATTTT	CASSQDPWDRGTTDTQYF
TRBD1	-	TRBV2	TRBJ2-3	TGTGCCAGACAACAGGGGGCGAGCACAGATACGCAGTATTTT	CARQQGASTDTQYF
-	few	TRBV28	TRBJ2-5	TGTGCCAGCGGGCCATCCGGGGCCCAAGAGACCCAGTACTTC	CASGPSGAQETQYF
TRBD2	-	TRBV2	TRBJ2-7	TGTGCCAGCAGTGAAGCTAGCGGGGGGCCGTACGAGCAGTACTTC	CASSEASGGPYEQYF
-	-	TRBV20-1	TRBJ2-5	TGCAGTGCGAGGGGTGGGGGAGGTGAGACCCAGTACTTC	CSARGGGGETQYF
-	few	TRBV2	TRBJ2-7	TGTGCCAGCGTAGGGGGAAGCCACGAGCAGTACTTC	CASVGGSHEQYF
TRBD2	-	TRBV2	TRBJ2-3	TGTGCCAGCAGTGAGGCGGCGGGGGGGACCACAGATACGCAGTATTTT	CASSEAAGGTTDTQYF
-	few	TRBV5-5	TRBJ2-2	TGTGCCAGCAGCTTTTCCCTGAACACCGGGGAGCTGTTTTTT	CASSFSLNTGELFF
-	many	TRBV7-9	TRBJ2-1	TGTGCCAGCCGTCGGGGAGTAGGCGATGAGCAGTTCTTC	CASRRGVGDEQFF
TRBD1	many	TRBV7-2	TRBJ1-2	TGTGCCAGCAGCCAACCGGGGACAGATCCCTATGGCTACACCTTC	CASSQPGTDPYGYTF
-	many	TRBV6-1	TRBJ2-2	TGTGCCAGCAGCACCCTGAACACCGGGGAGCTGTTTTTT	CASSTLNTGELFF
TRBD2	-	TRBV9	TRBJ2-3	TGTGCCAGCAGCTCTAGAGCGGGGGGCCCCACAGATACGCAGTATTTT	CASSSRAGGPTDTQYF
-	many	TRBV7-9	TRBJ2-1	TGTGCCAGCAGCTTAGCTCGGCCCGATGAGCAGTTCTTC	CASSLARPDEQFF
-	few	TRBV5-6	TRBJ2-5	TGTGCCAGCAGCTTGTGGAATCAAGAGACCCAGTACTTC	CASSLWNQETQYF
TRBD1	-	TRBV12-3/TRBV12-4	TRBJ2-5	TGTGCCAGCAGTCTAAGACAGGGGGCGCTCCAAGAGACCCAGTACTTC	CASSLRQGALQETQYF
-	few	TRBV6-6	TRBJ2-7	TGTGCCAGCAGTTACGGTCAGCTAGCCTACGAGCAGTACTTC	CASSYGQLAYEQYF
TRBD2	many	TRBV7-6	TRBJ2-1	TGTGCCAGCAGCTTAAGGGGAGGGCATGAGCAGTTCTTC	CASSLRGGHEQFF
-	many	TRBV12-3/TRBV12-4	TRBJ2-4	TGTGCCAGCAGTTTTGGGGCACAGCTGCAAAACATTCAGTACTTC	CASSFGAQLQNIQYF
TRBD2	few	TRBV7-2	TRBJ2-3	TGTGCCAGCAGCTTTCATACTAGCGGGGTATGGGATACGCAGTATTTT	CASSFHTSGVWDTQYF
-	few	TRBV9	TRBJ2-6	TGTGCCAGCAGCCCCACGGACATCTTCGGGGCCAACGTCCTGACTTTC	CASSPTDIFGANVLTF
TRBD2	-	TRBV4-1	TRBJ2-1	TGCGCCAGCAGCCAAGTCCAGCGGGGGTACAATGAGCAGTTCTTC	CASSQVQRGYNEQFF
-	few	TRBV12-3/TRBV12-4	TRBJ1-1	TGTGCCAGCAGTTTAGGGTTTAGGAACACTGAAGCTTTCTTT	CASSLGFRNTEAFF
TRBD2	few	TRBV2	TRBJ2-1	TGTGCCAGCGGAGGAGCGACTAGCGGGGGGGATAGCTACAATGAGCAGTTCTTC	CASGGATSGGDSYNEQFF
TRBD2	few	TRBV6-5	TRBJ2-3	TGTGCCAGCAGTTCCCTTTCGGGACTAGTGGGCACAGATACGCAGTATTTT	CASSSLSGLVGTDTQYF
-	-	TRBV12-3/TRBV12-4	TRBJ1-1	TGTGCCAGCAGTTCCCTCGTGCAGATCCCTGAAGCTTTCTTT	CASSSLVQIPEAFF
TRBD2	-	TRBV27	TRBJ2-1	TGTGCCAGCAGTTTATCGCTAGGACTAGCGTTGAATGAGCAGTTCTTC	CASSLSLGLALNEQFF
TRBD1	many	TRBV7-2	TRBJ2-7	TGTGCCAGCAGCTCTGGACAGGACTCCTACGAGCAGTACTTC	CASSSGQDSYEQYF
-	-	TRBV5-5	TRBJ1-1	TGTGCCAGCAGCCAGCTATCGGGCACTGAAGCTTTCTTT	CASSQLSGTEAFF
-	-	TRBV28	TRBJ2-2	TGTGCCAGCAGTTTATACGTAACCGGGGAGCTGTTTTTT	CASSLYVTGELFF
-	few	TRBV5-6	TRBJ2-5	TGTGCCAGCAGCTTCGGGCCCGCCAATCAAGAGACCCAGTACTTC	CASSFGPANQETQYF
TRBD1	few	TRBV25-1	TRBJ2-4	TGTGCCAGCAGTGAATCCTCGGGGGACAGGGACATTCAGTACTTC	CASSESSGDRDIQYF
TRBD1	few	TRBV11-2	TRBJ2-7	TGTGCCAGCAGCCCACACTTGACAGGGTACGAGCAGTACTTC	CASSPHLTGYEQYF
-	-	TRBV6-6	TRBJ2-2	TGTGCCAGCAGAACAGTTCAAACCGGGGAGCTGTTTTTT	CASRTVQTGELFF
-	many	TRBV9	TRBJ1-1	TGTGCCAGCAGCCCGCAAGGACAGATTAACACTGAAGCTTTCTTT	CASSPQGQINTEAFF
-	-	TRBV5-1	TRBJ2-2	TGCGCCAGCATCCCCTTTGGAGGGGAGAACACCGGGGAGCTGTTTTTT	CASIPFGGENTGELFF
-	once	TRBV7-9	TRBJ1-3	TGTGCCAGCAGCCCACAGACAGGAGGAAACACCATATATTTT	CASSPQTGGNTIYF
TRBD1	-	TRBV20-1	TRBJ1-2	TGCAGTGCTAGAGACCCCCGGACAGGGGACGGGAACACCTTC	CSARDPRTGDGNTF
TRBD1	-	TRBV2	TRBJ1-6	TGTGCCAGCAACCATCCGGGACAGAGTTCACCCCTCCACTTT	CASNHPGQSSPLHF
TRBD2	-	TRBV2	TRBJ2-3	TGTGCCAGCAGTGAGTCACAACTAGCGGGGTCCACAGATACGCAGTATTTT	CASSESQLAGSTDTQYF
-	-	TRBV7-9	TRBJ1-5	TGTGCCAGCAGCTCCCCGGGAGTTCATCAGCCCCAGCATTTT	CASSSPGVHQPQHF
TRBD1	-	TRBV9	TRBJ1-1	TGTGCCAGCAGTGCGGGACAGGTGAACACTGAAGCTTTCTTT	CASSAGQVNTEAFF
-	-	TRBV15	TRBJ1-5	TGTGCCACCAGCAGAGGTCGGGGAAGCGGTCAGCCCCAGCATTTT	CATSRGRGSGQPQHF
TRBD1	many	TRBV7-6	TRBJ1-5	TGTGCCAGCAGCTTGGGTCCCCCGACAGGGGGAAGCAATCAGCCCCAGCATTTT	CASSLGPPTGGSNQPQHF
-	-	TRBV4-1	TRBJ1-5	TGCGCCAGCAGCCAAGTTCCGGACAGAAATCAGCCCCAGCATTTT	CASSQVPDRNQPQHF
-	many	TRBV7-2	TRBJ2-5	TGTGCCAGCAGTCTCGAGCAGAGCGCATCCAAAGAGACCCAGTACTTC	CASSLEQSASKETQYF
-	few	TRBV28	TRBJ1-5	TGTGCCAGCAGACTCCACAGGGATCAGCCCCAGCATTTT	CASRLHRDQPQHF
-	-	TRBV29-1	TRBJ1-1	TGCAGCGTTGTCCCCGACAGGAGGGGGGAGAACACTGAAGCTTTCTTT	CSVVPDRRGENTEAFF
-	many	TRBV7-9	TRBJ2-6	TGTGCCAGCAGCTTAGCGGGGTGGCCGTTCCTAAGCTCTGGGGCCAACGTCCTGACTTTC	CASSLAGWPFLSSGANVLTF
TRBD1	once	TRBV6-2/TRBV6-3	TRBJ2-1	TGTGCCAGCAGTTTCACCGGGACAGGTACCTACAATGAGCAGTTCTTC	CASSFTGTGTYNEQFF
-	many	TRBV5-8	TRBJ2-7	TGTGCCAGCAGCTTTAGGACGGACTACGAGCAGTACTTC	CASSFRTDYEQYF
-	few	TRBV28	TRBJ1-1	TGTGCCAGCAGTTTATACTTTGTGGGGGTACGGTACACTGAAGCTTTCTTT	CASSLYFVGVRYTEAFF